This entry concerns a single TCR beta chain. Its antigen is still unknown. This CDR3 contains 16 residues. Per germline, CDR1 LGHNA and CDR2 YSLEER. Trimming took 0 bases from V and 7 from J, leaving 13 bases between them. The source of the sample is a study of T cell clonotyping in hematopoietic cell transplantation. Study findings and constraints: No sorting was done, leaving CD4 and CD8 contributions mixed. Recipient TCR diversity dropped after transplant; expanded clonotypes rose from day 30 to 180. At the given depth, recipient repertoires were over 97% de novo clonotypes.

The assay was immunoSEQ multiplex PCR, and TCRdb's table has in-frame clones only and misses some. The profile shows 40,000 to 55,000 clones, around 95% of them singletons. This TCR came from a woman aged 45 to 65 in good health. Some clones in this sample may be carry-over from other donors' samples. The chain uses TRBV4-3 and TRBJ1-6, with unresolved D. Sequenced material: peripheral blood mononuclear cells. This CDR3 is CASSQDSGILNSPLHF. The CDR3 coding sequence is TGCGCCAGCAGCCAAGATAGCGGGATACTAAATTCACCCCTCCACTTT.